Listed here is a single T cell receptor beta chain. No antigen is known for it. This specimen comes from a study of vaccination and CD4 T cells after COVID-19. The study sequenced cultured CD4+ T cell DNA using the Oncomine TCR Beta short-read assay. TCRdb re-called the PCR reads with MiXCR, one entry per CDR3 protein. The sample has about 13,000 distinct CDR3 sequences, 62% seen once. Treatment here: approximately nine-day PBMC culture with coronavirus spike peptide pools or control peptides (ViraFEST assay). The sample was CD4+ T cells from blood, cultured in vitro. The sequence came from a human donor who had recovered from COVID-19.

DNA of the CDR3: TGTGCCAGCTCACCAGTAGGGACCAATCAGCCCCAGCATTTT. It yields the protein CASSPVGTNQPQHF. The chain uses TRBV18 and TRBJ1-5; weak D call: TRBD1 (5 bases). Trimming pared 2 bases from V and 3 bases from J, leaving 8 bases between. The CDR3 is made up of 14 amino acids. Looked up from germline, CDR1 is KGHSH and CDR2 is LQKENI.